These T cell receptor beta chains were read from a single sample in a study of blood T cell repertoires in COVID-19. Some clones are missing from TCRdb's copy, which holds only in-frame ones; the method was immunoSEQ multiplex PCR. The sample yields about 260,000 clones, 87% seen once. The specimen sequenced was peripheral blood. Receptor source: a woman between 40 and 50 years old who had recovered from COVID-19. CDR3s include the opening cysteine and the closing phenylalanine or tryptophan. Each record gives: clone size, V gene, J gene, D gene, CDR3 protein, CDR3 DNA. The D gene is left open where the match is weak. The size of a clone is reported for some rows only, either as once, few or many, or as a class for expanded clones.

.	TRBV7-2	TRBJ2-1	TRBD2	CASSLGGEGTNNEQFF	TGTGCCAGCAGCTTAGGCGGGGAGGGGACCAACAATGAGCAGTTCTTC
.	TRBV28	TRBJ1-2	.	CASSLLGGALGYTF	TGTGCCAGCAGTTTATTAGGGGGGGCCCTTGGCTACACCTTC
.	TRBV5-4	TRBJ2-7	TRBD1	CASSLPGTGGTYEQYF	TGTGCCAGCAGCTTACCCGGGACAGGGGGTACCTACGAGCAGTACTTC
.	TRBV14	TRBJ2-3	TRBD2	CASSQWGLALPDTQYF	TGTGCCAGCAGCCAGTGGGGACTAGCATTACCCGATACGCAGTATTTT
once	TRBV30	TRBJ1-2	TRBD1	CAWSIKGTGGLGYGYTF	TGTGCCTGGAGTATTAAAGGGACAGGGGGCCTAGGCTATGGCTACACCTTC
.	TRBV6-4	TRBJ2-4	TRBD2	CASSPRGGGGKNIQYF	TGTGCCAGCAGTCCCCGTGGCGGGGGAGGCAAAAACATTCAGTACTTC
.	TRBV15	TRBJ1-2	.	CATSVDNYGYTF	TGTGCCACCAGCGTGGACAATTATGGCTACACCTTC
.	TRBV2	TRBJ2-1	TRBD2	CASIGEGHEQFF	TGTGCCAGCATCGGGGAGGGCCATGAGCAGTTCTTC
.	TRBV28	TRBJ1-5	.	CASSLITGLGNQPQHF	TGTGCCAGCAGTTTGATTACAGGGTTGGGCAATCAGCCCCAGCATTTT
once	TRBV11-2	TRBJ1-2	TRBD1	CASSPRDRMTTF	TGTGCCAGCAGCCCCCGGGACAGGATGACTACCTTC
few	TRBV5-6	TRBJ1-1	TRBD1	CASSPRDRGSAFF	TGTGCCAGCAGTCCCCGGGACAGGGGATCAGCTTTCTTT
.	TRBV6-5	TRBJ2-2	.	CASSYGRGNTGELFF	TGTGCCAGCAGTTATGGGCGGGGGAACACCGGGGAGCTGTTTTTT
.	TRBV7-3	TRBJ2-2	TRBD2	CASSLGGASTGELFF	TGTGCCAGCAGCCTCGGGGGGGCCAGCACCGGGGAGCTGTTTTTT
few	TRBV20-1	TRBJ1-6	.	CSARTGEALHF	TGCAGTGCCCGGACGGGAGAGGCCCTCCACTTT